The 21 T cell receptor beta chains in this list originate from one sample, sequenced in a study of blood T cell repertoires in COVID-19. Assay used: immunoSEQ multiplex PCR; TCRdb lists only in-frame clones, some missing. The sample holds about 260,000 clones, 90% seen once. Sequenced material: peripheral blood. These receptors were obtained from a woman aged 40-49 years with acute or convalescent COVID-19.

The genes are TRBV5-1 and TRBJ1-2; no clear D gene. Germline CDR1 is SGHRS and CDR2 is YFSETQ. The CDR3 consists of 13 residues. The ends were cut back, 4 bases at V and 5 bases at J, with 12 bases in the middle. The CDR3 sequence: CASSPASEYGYTF. The CDR3 DNA reads as TGCGCCAGCAGCCCCGCCTCAGAATATGGCTACACCTTC. Variable domain in full (rest from reference TRBV5-1 and TRBJ1-2): KAGVTQTPRYLIKTRGQQVTLSCSPISGHRSVSWYQQTPGQGLQFLFEYFSETQRNKGNFPGRFSGRQFSNSRSEMNVSTLELGDSALYLCASSPASEYGYTFGSGTRLTVV.

This chain links TRBV28 with TRBJ1-1, with D possibly being TRBD1 (5 bases). V lost 7 bases and J 2 bases, leaving 11 bases between the germline ends. Looked up from germline, CDR1 is MDHEN and CDR2 is SYDVKM. This CDR3 is built from 13 residues. The CDR3 reads CASTRTLNTEAFF. The CDR3 DNA sequence: TGTGCCAGCACTCGGACACTTAACACTGAAGCTTTCTTT.

The chain couples TRBV4-2 to TRBJ2-3; 12 bases are a match to TRBD2. J was trimmed by 6 bases and V by 6 bases; bases with no gene match: 10. This CDR3 has 16 residues. Germline-derived CDR1 and CDR2 are LGHNA and YNFKEQ. The CDR3 region is CASRNLAGGAVDTQYF. In DNA, the CDR3 is TGTGCCAGCAGAAATCTAGCGGGGGGGGCCGTTGATACGCAGTATTTT.

The chain carries TRBV6-2 or TRBV6-3 and TRBJ1-2; D gene ambiguous. Germline V gives CDR1 MNHEY, CDR2 SVGEGT. The CDR3 is 16 amino acids. Deletions cut 6 bases from V and 7 bases from J, with 24 bases between. In DNA form, the CDR3 reads TGTGCCAGCAGCGATCGTCCGAGGGCCTTCGATGGTGGCTACACCTTC. Translated: CASSDRPRAFDGGYTF.

The chain is built from TRBV5-4 and TRBJ1-2, with D perhaps matching TRBD1 (5 bases). Germline-derived CDR1 and CDR2 are SGHNT and YYREEE (reference sequence). The V end lost 4 bases, the J end lost 3 bases, and 10 bases lay between the germline ends. The CDR3 has 13 residues. CDR3 sequence: CASSRQLDYGYTF. CDR3 bases: TGTGCCAGCAGCCGACAGTTAGACTATGGCTACACCTTC.

This clone was picked up a small number of times. This chain uses TRBV19 with TRBJ1-5, with TRBD1 matching 7 bases. The V and J ends lost 5 bases and 0 bases, in that order; junction bases with no gene match: 10. CDR1 and CDR2 (germline): LNHDA, SQIVND (reference sequence). This CDR3 region has 17 residues. The CDR3 sequence: CASSLFGDSSSNQPQHF. For the CDR3, the DNA is TGTGCCAGTAGTCTTTTCGGGGACAGCAGTAGCAATCAGCCCCAGCATTTT.

This chain joins TRBV6-6 and TRBJ1-3; TRBD1 matches at 10 bases. The germline gives CDR1 MNHNY, CDR2 SVGAGI (reference sequence). J was trimmed by 10 bases and V by 4 bases; bases with no gene match: 10. There are 15 residues in the CDR3. The CDR3 bases are TGTGCCAGCAGTTCCATCGGGACAGGGGTCGAAACCATATATTTT. Translated: CASSSIGTGVETIYF.

This clone appeared a single time. The CDR3 DNA is TGTGCCAGCACTATAAATGGGAGGGCGCAGTATTTT. Translation: CASTINGRAQYF. The chain is built from TRBV28 and TRBJ2-3, with 7 bases matching TRBD2. The junction had 8 bases not matched to a gene; V was cut back by 7 bases and J by 10 bases. Germline V gene data show CDR1 as MDHEN and CDR2 as SYDVKM. The CDR3 sequence is 12 residues long.

This chain links TRBV27 with TRBJ1-6; TRBD1 is a possible D gene (5 bases). V lost 3 bases and J lost 7, with 13 bases in between. The CDR3 spans 15 residues. CDR1 and CDR2 (germline): MNHEY, SMNVEV (reference sequence). The CDR3 sequence is CASSLGNGGNSPLHF. CDR3 coding DNA: TGTGCCAGCAGTTTGGGGAACGGGGGAAATTCACCCCTCCACTTT.

The rearrangement uses TRBV15 and TRBJ1-6; possibly TRBD1 for D (5 bases). The CDR3 is 13 amino acids. Deletions cut 8 bases from V and 3 bases from J, with 8 bases between. CDR1 is LNHNV, CDR2 YYDKDF, per germline (reference sequence). CDR3 protein: CATGANYNSPLHF. CDR3 DNA sequence: TGTGCCACCGGGGCCAACTATAATTCACCCCTCCACTTT. The variable domain in full, with the rest retrieved from reference TRBV15 and TRBJ1-6, is DAMVIQNPRYQVTQFGKPVTLSCSQTLNHNVMYWYQQKSSQAPKLLFHYYDKDFNNEADTPDNFQSRRPNTSFCFLDIRSPGLGDTAMYLCATGANYNSPLHFGNGTRLTVT.

The chain links TRBV28 to TRBJ1-2; no firm D call. Germline CDR1 MDHEN, CDR2 SYDVKM. This CDR3 is 12 amino acids long. The V gene lost 6 bases and the J gene lost 5 bases, with 10 bases spanning the gap. The CDR3 here is CASSPRRYGYTF. CDR3 bases: TGTGCCAGCAGCCCTAGGAGGTATGGCTACACCTTC.

CDR3 residues: CASSSVNYGYTF. In DNA, the CDR3 is TGTGCCAGCAGCTCAGTTAACTATGGCTACACCTTC. The chain links TRBV11-2 to TRBJ1-2; no definite D call. The germline gives CDR1 SGHAT, CDR2 FQNNGV. The CDR3 totals 12 residues. V lost 4 bases and J 1 base, leaving 4 bases between the germline ends.

This chain connects TRBV7-9 to TRBJ2-2, with D maybe TRBD1 (5 bases). The CDR3 length is 15 residues. Trimming took 3 bases from V and 2 from J, leaving 10 bases between them. Germline-derived CDR1 and CDR2 are SEHNR and FQNEAQ (reference sequence). The chain's CDR3 is CASSFWTPNTGELFF. The DNA of the CDR3 is TGTGCCAGCAGCTTCTGGACACCTAACACCGGGGAGCTGTTTTTT.

The rearrangement joins TRBV19 to TRBJ2-1; TRBD2 matches 9 bases. CDR3 length equals 15 residues. Germline CDR1 and CDR2: LNHDA and SQIVND (reference sequence). The V gene end was trimmed by 3 bases and the J gene end by 6 bases; junction bases not matched to a gene: 6. CDR3 bases: TGTGCCAGTAGTATCGGGACTAGCCTAGGCAATGAGCAGTTCTTC. Protein: CASSIGTSLGNEQFF.

This clone was seen a few times. V is TRBV19 and J is TRBJ1-5; tentatively, D is TRBD1 (6 bases). CDR1 is LNHDA and CDR2 is SQIVND in the germline V gene (reference sequence). The CDR3 sequence is 13 residues long. Trimming shortened V by 4 bases and J by 5 bases, and 9 bases separated the two germline ends. Written as DNA, the CDR3 is TGTGCCAGTAGTAACAGGGCTGATCAGCCCCAGCATTTT. As protein: CASSNRADQPQHF.

V is TRBV5-6 and J is TRBJ1-1, with D perhaps TRBD1 (6 bases). The CDR3 length is 15 residues. Trimming removed 4 bases from V and 0 bases from J, with 13 bases in between. The germline V gene has CDR1 SGHDT and CDR2 YYEEEE. CDR3 in amino acids: CASSITGFMNTEAFF. The CDR3 nucleotides are TGTGCCAGCAGCATAACAGGGTTTATGAACACTGAAGCTTTCTTT.

The J gene is TRBJ2-7, the V gene TRBV7-9; 8 bases are shared with TRBD1. V shed 2 bases and J 4 bases; nucleotides not matched to a gene: 16. This CDR3 region has 18 residues. Germline V gives CDR1 SEHNR, CDR2 FQNEAQ (reference sequence). This CDR3 reads CASSLPTSGTGSFYEQYV. CDR3 nucleotide sequence: TGTGCCAGCAGCTTACCCACCTCGGGGACAGGTTCCTTTTACGAGCAGTACGTC.

V usage is TRBV27 and J usage is TRBJ1-2; D not certain. CDR3 length: 12 residues. Trimming stripped 5 bases from V and 0 bases from J, with 4 bases between. Germline-derived CDR1 and CDR2 are MNHEY and SMNVEV (reference sequence). The CDR3 DNA is TGTGCCAGCAGTACAGCTAACTATGGCTACACCTTC. It is translated as CASSTANYGYTF.

This chain links TRBV2 with TRBJ1-1; the match to TRBD1 covers 12 bases. Germline loops: CDR1 SNHLY, CDR2 FYNNEI. This CDR3 comprises 15 residues. V was pared by 10 bases and J by 5 bases, with 11 bases of the junction left unmatched. The CDR3: CANPKGGQGATEAFF. DNA for the CDR3: TGTGCCAACCCCAAGGGGGGACAGGGGGCTACTGAAGCTTTCTTT.

This clone was found once. The genes are TRBV7-2 and TRBJ1-3, with 7 nucleotides matching TRBD1. CDR3 length: 17 amino acids. From germline, CDR1 is SGHTA and CDR2 FQGNSA. V lost 1 base to trimming and J lost 0 bases; unmatched junction nucleotides: 6. In DNA form, the CDR3 reads TGTGCCAGCAGCTTAGTAAGGACAGGCCCCTCTGGAAACACCATATATTTT. It yields the protein CASSLVRTGPSGNTIYF.

The chain joins TRBV7-8 to TRBJ2-2; D might be TRBD1 (5 bases). The germline V and J ends were trimmed by 4 bases and 6 bases, with 9 bases remaining between them. The CDR3 length is 13 residues. In germline, CDR1 is SGHVS, CDR2 FQNEAQ. The CDR3 DNA is TGTGCCAGCAGCTCGTCAGGGCCCGGGGAGCTGTTTTTT. Protein: CASSSSGPGELFF.